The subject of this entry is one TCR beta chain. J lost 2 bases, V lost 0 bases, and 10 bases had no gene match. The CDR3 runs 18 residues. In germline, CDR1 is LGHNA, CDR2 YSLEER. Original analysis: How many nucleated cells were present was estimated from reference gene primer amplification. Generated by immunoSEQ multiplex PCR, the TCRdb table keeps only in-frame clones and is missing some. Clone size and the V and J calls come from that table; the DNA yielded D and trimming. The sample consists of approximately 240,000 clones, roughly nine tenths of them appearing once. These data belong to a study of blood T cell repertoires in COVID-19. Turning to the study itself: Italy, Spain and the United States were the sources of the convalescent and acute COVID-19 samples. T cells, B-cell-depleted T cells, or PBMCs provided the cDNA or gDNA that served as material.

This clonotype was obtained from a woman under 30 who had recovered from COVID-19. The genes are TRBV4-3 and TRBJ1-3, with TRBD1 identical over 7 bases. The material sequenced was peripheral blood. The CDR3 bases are TGCGCCAGCAGCCAAGATTGGGGCACAGGGGCCCCTGGAAACACCATATATTTT. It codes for CASSQDWGTGAPGNTIYF.